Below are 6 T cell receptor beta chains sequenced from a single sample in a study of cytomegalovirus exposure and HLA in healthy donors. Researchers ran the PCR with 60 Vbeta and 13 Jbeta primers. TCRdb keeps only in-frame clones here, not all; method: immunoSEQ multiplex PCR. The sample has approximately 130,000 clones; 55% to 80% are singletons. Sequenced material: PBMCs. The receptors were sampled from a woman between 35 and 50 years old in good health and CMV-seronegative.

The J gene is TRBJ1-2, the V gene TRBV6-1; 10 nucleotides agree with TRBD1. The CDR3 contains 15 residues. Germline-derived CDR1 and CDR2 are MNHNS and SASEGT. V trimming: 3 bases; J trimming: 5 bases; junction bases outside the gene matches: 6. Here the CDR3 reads CASSDVRTGGYGYTF. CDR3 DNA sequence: TGTGCCAGCAGTGATGTTAGGACAGGGGGGTATGGCTACACCTTC.

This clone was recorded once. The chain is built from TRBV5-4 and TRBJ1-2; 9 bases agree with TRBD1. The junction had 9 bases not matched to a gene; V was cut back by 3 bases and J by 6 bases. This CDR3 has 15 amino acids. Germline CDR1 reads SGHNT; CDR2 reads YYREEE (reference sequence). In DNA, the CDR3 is TGTGCCAGCAGCTCCGGGACAGGGAGGGGGGATGGCTACACCTTC. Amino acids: CASSSGTGRGDGYTF.

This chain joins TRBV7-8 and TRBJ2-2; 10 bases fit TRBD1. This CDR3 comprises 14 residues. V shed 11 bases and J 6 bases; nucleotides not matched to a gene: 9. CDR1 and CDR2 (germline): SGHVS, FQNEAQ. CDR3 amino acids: CADQRDRGAGELFF. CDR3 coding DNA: TGTGCCGATCAACGGGACAGGGGTGCCGGGGAGCTGTTTTTT.

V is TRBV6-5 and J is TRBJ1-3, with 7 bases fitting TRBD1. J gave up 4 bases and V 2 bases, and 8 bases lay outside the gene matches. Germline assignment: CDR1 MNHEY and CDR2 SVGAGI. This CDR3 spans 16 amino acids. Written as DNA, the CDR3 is TGTGCCAGCAGTTACCTAACACAGGGGAGGGGAAACACCATATATTTT. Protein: CASSYLTQGRGNTIYF.

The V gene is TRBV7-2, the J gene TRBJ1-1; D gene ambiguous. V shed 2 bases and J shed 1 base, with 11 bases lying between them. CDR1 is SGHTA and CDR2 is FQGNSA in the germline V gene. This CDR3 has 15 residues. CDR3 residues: CASSLSSQSNTEAFF. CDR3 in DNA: TGTGCCAGCAGCTTATCGTCACAGTCGAACACTGAAGCTTTCTTT.

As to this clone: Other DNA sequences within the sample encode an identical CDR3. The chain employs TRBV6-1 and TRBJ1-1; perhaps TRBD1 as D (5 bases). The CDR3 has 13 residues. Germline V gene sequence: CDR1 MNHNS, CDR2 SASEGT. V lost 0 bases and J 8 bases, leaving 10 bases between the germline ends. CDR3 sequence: CASSEARGTEAFF. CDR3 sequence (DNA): TGTGCCAGCAGTGAAGCGCGGGGGACCGAAGCTTTCTTT.